This T cell receptor (beta chain) came from a study of blood T cell repertoires in COVID-19. Study context: Material from acute and convalescent COVID-19 was sourced from the United States, Italy and Spain. T cells, B-cell-depleted T cells, or PBMCs supplied cDNA or gDNA.

The germline gives CDR1 MNHEY, CDR2 SVGEGT. Trimming shortened V by 1 base and J by 2 bases, and 9 bases separated the two germline ends. There are 15 residues in the CDR3. Original analysis: Estimation of nucleated cell counts was performed using reference gene primer amplification. Only in-frame clones appear in the TCRdb table, and some are missing; sequencing was by immunoSEQ multiplex PCR. The V and J calls and the clone size are those of that table, but D and trimming were determined from the DNA. Seen here are about 240,000 clones, around 86% observed once, and the top ten hold roughly 12%. This clone has just one count.

The material sequenced was peripheral blood. This sequence was found in a woman between 55 and 75 years old with active or convalescent COVID-19. The chain carries TRBV6-2 or TRBV6-3 and TRBJ1-5; D call uncertain. The CDR3 DNA follows: TGTGCCAGCAGTTACTGGGGAGGGCGCAATCAGCCCCAGCATTTT. This encodes CASSYWGGRNQPQHF.